This is a list of T cell receptor beta chains from one sample in a study of CD8+ T cells in alopecia areata. Profiling relied on immunoSEQ multiplex PCR, and the TCRdb table lists in-frame clones only, not all of them. The table shows 170,000 or so clones, with approximately 55% occurring only once. Sequenced here: CD8+ T cells sorted from blood, sampled at week 24, from a patient treated with tofacitinib. These receptors came from a human donor with alopecia areata. The CDR3 runs from the conserved cysteine through the conserved F or W. The D gene is left open where the match is weak. Not all rows give a size; the values are once, few, many and, for expanded clones, a class.

J | D | V | size | CDR3 | DNA
TRBJ2-6 | NA | TRBV27 | NA | CASSLVTGANVLTF | TGTGCCAGCAGTTTGGTGACCGGGGCCAACGTCCTGACTTTC
TRBJ1-5 | NA | TRBV19 | NA | CASYEGSNQPQHF | TGTGCCAGTTACGAAGGGAGCAATCAGCCCCAGCATTTT
TRBJ1-1 | NA | TRBV19 | NA | CASSISGYTEAFF | TGTGCCAGTAGTATAAGCGGGTACACTGAAGCTTTCTTT
TRBJ2-7 | NA | TRBV19 | NA | CASSIGAGIDYEQYF | TGTGCCAGTAGTATAGGGGCAGGGATCGACTACGAGCAGTACTTC
TRBJ2-1 | NA | TRBV2 | NA | CASSVTTSYNEQFF | TGTGCCAGCAGTGTTACAACCTCCTACAATGAGCAGTTCTTC
TRBJ2-1 | NA | TRBV11-2 | NA | CASSNNEQFF | TGTGCCAGCAGCAACAATGAGCAGTTCTTC
TRBJ1-3 | NA | TRBV30 | once | CAWSEGTSGNTIYF | TGTGCCTGGAGTGAAGGGACCTCTGGAAACACCATATATTTT
TRBJ2-2 | NA | TRBV28 | few | CASSFKNRVGELFF | TGTGCCAGCAGTTTTAAGAACAGGGTCGGGGAGCTGTTTTTT
TRBJ2-7 | NA | TRBV11-2 | NA | CASSLSPGYEQYF | TGTGCCAGCAGCTTATCCCCGGGCTACGAGCAGTACTTC
TRBJ1-4 | NA | TRBV10-1 | few | CASSEAGLGEKLFF | TGCGCCAGCAGTGAGGCAGGCCTTGGTGAAAAACTGTTTTTT
TRBJ1-1 | NA | TRBV9 | NA | CASSASNTEAFF | TGTGCCAGCAGCGCCAGTAACACTGAAGCTTTCTTT
TRBJ2-5 | NA | TRBV29-1 | NA | CSVEGDSSGRETQYF | TGCAGCGTTGAAGGGGACTCCTCAGGAAGGGAGACCCAGTACTTC
TRBJ2-3 | TRBD2 | TRBV7-9 | few | CASSFTSVSTDTQYF | TGTGCCAGCAGCTTTACTAGCGTTAGCACAGATACGCAGTATTTT
TRBJ2-3 | TRBD1 | TRBV19 | few | CASSILDRETTDTQYF | TGTGCCAGTAGTATTTTAGACAGGGAAACCACAGATACGCAGTATTTT
TRBJ2-4 | TRBD1 | TRBV19 | NA | CASSIEGQGAGNIQYF | TGTGCCAGTAGTATAGAGGGACAGGGCGCCGGAAACATTCAGTACTTC
TRBJ1-2 | NA | TRBV6-6 | once | CASEPSRSYGYTF | TGTGCCAGCGAACCGTCTAGATCCTATGGCTACACCTTC
TRBJ1-5 | NA | TRBV9 | NA | CASSTLWKGCGNQPQHF | TGTGCCAGCAGCACCCTGTGGAAGGGGTGCGGCAATCAGCCCCAGCATTTT
TRBJ1-2 | TRBD1 | TRBV7-2 | few | CASSATGGDGYTF | TGTGCCAGCAGTGCAACAGGGGGCGATGGCTACACCTTC
TRBJ1-1 | NA | TRBV12-5 | NA | CASGLGRQMNTEAFF | TGTGCTAGTGGGCTAGGCCGGCAGATGAACACTGAAGCTTTCTTT
TRBJ2-2 | NA | TRBV7-9 | NA | CASSLGTGELFF | TGTGCCAGCAGCTTAGGGACCGGGGAGCTGTTTTTT
TRBJ2-1 | TRBD2 | TRBV7-2 | NA | CASSFGTRTNEQFF | TGTGCCAGCAGCTTCGGGACTAGAACCAATGAGCAGTTCTTC
TRBJ1-1 | NA | TRBV5-1 | few | CASSLSRTGNTEAFF | TGCGCCAGCAGCTTGAGCCGGACGGGGAACACTGAAGCTTTCTTT
TRBJ2-3 | NA | TRBV4-3 | NA | CASSQDLDELAQYF | TGCGCCAGCAGCCAAGATCTCGACGAGTTAGCGCAGTATTTT
TRBJ1-2 | NA | TRBV15 | NA | CATSRDRGVNYGYTF | TGTGCCACCAGCAGAGATCGGGGGGTAAACTATGGCTACACCTTC
TRBJ2-3 | TRBD2 | TRBV4-3 | NA | CASNQDGSTSDHTDTQYF | TGCGCCAGCAACCAAGATGGATCAACTAGCGATCACACAGATACGCAGTATTTT
TRBJ2-4 | TRBD1 | TRBV5-5 | few | CASSGRQGATKNIQYF | TGTGCCAGCAGCGGGAGACAGGGGGCGACCAAAAACATTCAGTACTTC
TRBJ2-7 | NA | TRBV29-1 | few | CSVVTGAGEQYF | TGCAGCGTTGTAACGGGGGCCGGGGAGCAGTACTTC
TRBJ2-2 | TRBD2 | TRBV9 | NA | CASSLGGSGGAGTGELFF | TGTGCCAGCAGCCTCGGCGGTAGCGGGGGGGCCGGGACCGGGGAGCTGTTTTTT